The T cell receptor (beta chain) described here comes from a study of T cell clones after liver transplantation. Across the whole study: Post-transplant blood was tracked for graft-donor-reactive T cell clones identified in a pre-transplant mixed lymphocyte reaction. Tolerant meant at least one year fully off immunosuppression without liver enzymes above twice normal. Whole-study findings and limits: These preliminary findings come from unstandardized post-transplant sampling times.

This clone was counted only a few times. What it binds is unknown. V shed 0 bases and J shed 10 bases, with 13 bases lying between them. Germline V CDR1 and CDR2: MNHNY, SVGAGI (reference sequence). The CDR3 spans 15 residues. The repertoire was sequenced with immunoSEQ multiplex PCR; TCRdb's copy has only in-frame clones and lacks some. The table shows some 61,000 clones, with more than 70% occurring only once. J is TRBJ1-6 and V is TRBV6-6; tentatively, D is TRBD1 (5 bases). The sample here was CD4+ T cells from blood, taken at the 22-month timepoint. The sequence derives from a human patient who received a liver transplant. Some T cells may possibly be graft donor cells. CDR3 in DNA: TGTGCCAGCAGTTACTCCGGGGACCTTGGATCACCCCTCCACTTT. Amino acid sequence: CASSYSGDLGSPLHF.